This is a list of T cell receptor beta chains from one sample in a study of T cells in localized non-small cell lung cancer. The table came from immunoSEQ multiplex PCR; TCRdb's copy has only in-frame clones and leaves some out. The data hold 2,500 to 3,000 clones, with around 28% observed a single time. This specimen was lung tumor tissue, taken before any cancer treatment. All receptors derive from a woman aged 35-70 years with stage I lung adenocarcinoma. Both conserved end residues are part of each CDR3. The D gene is left open where the match is weak. Clone size is given for some rows only: seen once, a few or many times, or a class if the clone is expanded.

TRBJ2-3	NA	TRBV19	NA	TGTGCCAGTAGTTCCCCAAGCACAGATACGCAGTATTTT	CASSSPSTDTQYF
TRBJ1-4	few	TRBV18	NA	TGTGCCAGCTCACTAGGACAGCCCGCGACTAATGAAAAACTGTTTTTT	CASSLGQPATNEKLFF
TRBJ2-3	once	TRBV12-5	NA	TGTGCTAGTGGTCCCGGACTGGGGAACACAGATACGCAGTATTTT	CASGPGLGNTDTQYF
TRBJ2-7	NA	TRBV5-1	NA	TGCGCCAGCAGCTCCCCGGGGATTTCCTACGAGCAGTACTTC	CASSSPGISYEQYF
TRBJ1-4	few	TRBV28	NA	TGTGCCAGCATCAACGCGGGACGGCTCAATGAAAAACTGTTTTTT	CASINAGRLNEKLFF
TRBJ2-3	few	TRBV11-3	TRBD2	TGTGCCAGCAGCTTAGGAGGGGAGGGTACAGATACGCAGTATTTT	CASSLGGEGTDTQYF
TRBJ1-4	few	TRBV18	NA	TGTGCCAGCTCCGACCTGGGAGAAAAACTGTTTTTT	CASSDLGEKLFF
TRBJ1-3	NA	TRBV13	NA	TGTGCCAGCAGCTTAGGGATAGGGGAAGGGGTCCACACCATATATTTT	CASSLGIGEGVHTIYF
TRBJ2-2	once	TRBV10-2	NA	TGCGCCAGCAGTGTCCAGGGGGGGATCGGGGAGCTGTTTTTT	CASSVQGGIGELFF
TRBJ2-1	NA	TRBV7-5	NA	TGTGCCAGCAGCCCGAGAGCGGGAGGGATCTACAATGAGCAGTTCTTC	CASSPRAGGIYNEQFF
TRBJ2-7	few	TRBV11-3	TRBD2	TGTGCCAGCAGCTTAGATTTAGCGGGATTCTACGAGCAGTACTTC	CASSLDLAGFYEQYF
TRBJ1-1	few	TRBV18	NA	TGTGCCAGCTCACCAGCCCGGGACACTGAAGCTTTCTTT	CASSPARDTEAFF
TRBJ2-7	NA	TRBV25-1	NA	TGTGCCAGCAGTGATCCAGGGCTCCCCTACGAGCAGTACTTC	CASSDPGLPYEQYF
TRBJ2-3	NA	TRBV15	TRBD1	TGTGCCACCAGCAGAGGTGATTGGGGACAGCTCACAGATACGCAGTATTTT	CATSRGDWGQLTDTQYF
TRBJ1-3	NA	TRBV5-1	NA	TGCGCCAGCAGCTTGGCCGGAGCAGGGAGCTCTGGAAACACCATATATTTT	CASSLAGAGSSGNTIYF
TRBJ1-5	NA	TRBV6-8	NA	TGTGCCAGCGGCCGAATTGATAGCAATCAGCCCCAGCATTTT	CASGRIDSNQPQHF
TRBJ1-3	NA	TRBV6-8	NA	TGTGCCAGCAGCAAAACTCTGACAGTAGTCGGAAACACCATATATTTT	CASSKTLTVVGNTIYF